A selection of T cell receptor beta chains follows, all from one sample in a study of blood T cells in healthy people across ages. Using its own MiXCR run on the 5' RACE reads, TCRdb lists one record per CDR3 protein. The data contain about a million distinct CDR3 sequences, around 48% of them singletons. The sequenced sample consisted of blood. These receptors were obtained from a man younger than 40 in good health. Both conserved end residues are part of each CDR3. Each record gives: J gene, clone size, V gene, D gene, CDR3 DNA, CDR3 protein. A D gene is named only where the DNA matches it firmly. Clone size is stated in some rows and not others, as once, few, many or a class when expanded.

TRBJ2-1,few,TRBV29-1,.,TGCAGCGTTGCCTACTACTCATCCGGCAATGAGCAGTTCTTC,CSVAYYSSGNEQFF
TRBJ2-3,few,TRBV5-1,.,TGCGCCAGCAGCTTGACAGAGACAACGTACACAGATACGCAGTATTTT,CASSLTETTYTDTQYF
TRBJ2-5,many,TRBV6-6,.,TGTGCCAGCAGTTACTCGAAGGACGCGACCCAGTACTTC,CASSYSKDATQYF
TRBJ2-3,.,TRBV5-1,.,TGCGCCAGCAGCTTCCGCCTAGACTCTGTTCGCACAGATACGCAGTATTTT,CASSFRLDSVRTDTQYF
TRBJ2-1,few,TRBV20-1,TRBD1,TGCAGTGCTAGAGCCGGGACAGGTCGTTTCAATGAGCAGTTCTTC,CSARAGTGRFNEQFF
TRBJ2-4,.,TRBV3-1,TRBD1,TGTGCCAGCAGTCAATTTTCGGGGGCAGGGGGCAATGGAGCCAAAAACATTCAGTACTTC,CASSQFSGAGGNGAKNIQYF
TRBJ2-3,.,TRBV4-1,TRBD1,TGCGCCAGCAGCCCACAAATAGGAGGGACAGGGGGCTTAGATACGCAGTATTTT,CASSPQIGGTGGLDTQYF
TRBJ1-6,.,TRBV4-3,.,TGCGCCAACAGCCAAGATCCAATGGGGGAATCCTATAATTCACCCCTCCACTTT,CANSQDPMGESYNSPLHF
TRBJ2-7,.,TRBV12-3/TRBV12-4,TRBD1,TGTGCCAGCAGCAGTTACGGACAGGGTGGCGAGCAGTACTTC,CASSSYGQGGEQYF
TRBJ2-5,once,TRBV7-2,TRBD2,TGTGCCAGCAGTTCTATGGGGGGGCAAGAGACCCAGTACTTC,CASSSMGGQETQYF
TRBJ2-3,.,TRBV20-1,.,TGCAGTGCTAGCAGGGGCCTGCTCACAGATACGCAGTATTTT,CSASRGLLTDTQYF
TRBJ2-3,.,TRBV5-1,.,TGCGCCAGCAGCCCACCAGATTACACAGATACGCAGTATTTT,CASSPPDYTDTQYF
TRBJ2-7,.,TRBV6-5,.,TGTGCCAGCAGTTACACAATTAGATACGAGCAGTACTTC,CASSYTIRYEQYF
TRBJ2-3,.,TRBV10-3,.,TGTGCCATCAGTCCTTATACTACAGATACGCAGTATTTT,CAISPYTTDTQYF
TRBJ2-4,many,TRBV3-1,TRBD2,TGTGCCAGCAGTCTAACTAGCGGGGTTGGCATTCAGTACTTC,CASSLTSGVGIQYF
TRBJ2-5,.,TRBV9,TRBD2,TGTGCCAGCAGTTCCGGGACTAGCACCCAAGAGACCCAGTACTTC,CASSSGTSTQETQYF
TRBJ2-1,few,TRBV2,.,TGTGCCATCACCGACACTCGCTCCTACAATGAGCAGTTCTTC,CAITDTRSYNEQFF
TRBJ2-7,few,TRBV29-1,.,TGCAGCGTTGAGAAGGCGGGCCCCTCCTACGAGCAGTACTTC,CSVEKAGPSYEQYF
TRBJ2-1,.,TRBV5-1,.,TGCGCCAGCAGCTTGGTAGGTCAGGGAGAGCTCGAGCAGTTCTTC,CASSLVGQGELEQFF
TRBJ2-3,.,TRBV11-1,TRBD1,TGTGCCAGCAGCTTCAACAGGGGTTGGACAGATACGCAGTATTTT,CASSFNRGWTDTQYF
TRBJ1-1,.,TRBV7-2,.,TGTGCCAGCAGCTCAGGACCCTGGGTGAACACTGAAGCTTTCTTT,CASSSGPWVNTEAFF
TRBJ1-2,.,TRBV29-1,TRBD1,TGCAGCGCAGAGACAGGGAGGGATGGCTACATCTTC,CSAETGRDGYIF
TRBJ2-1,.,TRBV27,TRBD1,TGTGCCAGCAGTTGGGGACAGGGTCGGGGTAAGGAGCAGTTCTTC,CASSWGQGRGKEQFF
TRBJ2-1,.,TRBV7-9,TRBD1,TGTGCCGCTGACAGGGGGAGCTCCTACAATGAGCAGTTCTTC,CAADRGSSYNEQFF
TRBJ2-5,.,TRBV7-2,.,TGTGCCAGCAGCTTACGCCCTGATAGGTTGAGGGGGACCGGGGGGACCCAGTACTTC,CASSLRPDRLRGTGGTQYF
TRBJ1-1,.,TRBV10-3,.,TGTGCCATCAGTGAGACAGGGTCTTATGAAGCTTTCTTT,CAISETGSYEAFF
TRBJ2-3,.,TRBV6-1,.,TGTGCCAGCAGTGAAGTAGGCGGCCTAAGCACAGATACGCAGTATTTT,CASSEVGGLSTDTQYF
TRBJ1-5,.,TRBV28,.,TGTGCGACCCACGGTTCTTTAAATCAGCCCCAGCATTTT,CATHGSLNQPQHF
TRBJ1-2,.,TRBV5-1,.,TGCGCCAGCAGTCCAGAAAACCCCTATGGCTACACCTTC,CASSPENPYGYTF
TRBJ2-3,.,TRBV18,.,TGTGCCAGCTCACCACCGGTTAGCACAGATACGCAGTATTTT,CASSPPVSTDTQYF
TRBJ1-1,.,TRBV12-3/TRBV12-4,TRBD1,TGTGCCAGCAGACAGGACAGGGGGGACACTGAAGCTTTCTTT,CASRQDRGDTEAFF
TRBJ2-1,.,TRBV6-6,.,TGTGCCAGCAGTTCCGCGTGGAATGAGCAGTTCTTC,CASSSAWNEQFF
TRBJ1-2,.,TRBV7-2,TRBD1,TGTGCCAGCAGCTTATCTGCCGGGACAGGTTATGACTACACCTTC,CASSLSAGTGYDYTF
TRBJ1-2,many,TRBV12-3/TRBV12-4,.,TGTGCCAGCAGTTTGCCCCAGCTGAACTATGGCTACACCTTC,CASSLPQLNYGYTF
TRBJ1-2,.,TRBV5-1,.,TGCGCCAGCGGTACAGACTATAACTATGGCTACACCTTC,CASGTDYNYGYTF
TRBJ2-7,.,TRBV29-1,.,TGCAGCGTTTCGGGGGATCGCTACGAGCAGTACTTC,CSVSGDRYEQYF
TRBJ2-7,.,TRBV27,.,TGTGCCAGCAGTTTATCGGGGGTAACCACCGCGCAGTACTTC,CASSLSGVTTAQYF
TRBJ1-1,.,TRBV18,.,TGTGCCAGCTCACCAACAGGGACGATCGGGTTCACTGAAGCTTTCTTT,CASSPTGTIGFTEAFF
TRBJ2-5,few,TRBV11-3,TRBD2,TGTGCCAGCAGCTTTTGGACTAGCGGGGGCCTCAGTGAAGAGACCCAGTACTTC,CASSFWTSGGLSEETQYF
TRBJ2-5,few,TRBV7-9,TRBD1,TGTGCCAGCAGCTTAGTGGGTGACAGGGGAAGAATTGAGCAGTACTTC,CASSLVGDRGRIEQYF
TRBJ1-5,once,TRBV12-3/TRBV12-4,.,TGTGCCAGCAGTTTAGCCAGCGCCCAGCAGCCCCAGCATTTT,CASSLASAQQPQHF
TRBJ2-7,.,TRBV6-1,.,TGTGCCAGCAGTGAAGATGCCGAGTACGAGCAGTACTTC,CASSEDAEYEQYF
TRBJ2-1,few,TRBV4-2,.,TGTGCCAGCAGCCAAGTGGTCGGGGGAACCTACAATGAGCAGTTCTTC,CASSQVVGGTYNEQFF
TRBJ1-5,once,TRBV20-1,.,TGCAGTGCTAGAGATCGCGCCGGGATCTTCAATCAGCCCCAGCATTTT,CSARDRAGIFNQPQHF
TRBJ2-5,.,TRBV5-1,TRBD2,TGCGCCAGCAGCTTTAGCGGGGCCTTTTCGGAGACCCAGTACTTC,CASSFSGAFSETQYF
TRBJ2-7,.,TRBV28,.,TGTGCCAGCAGGGGGACGGCCGAACCCTACGAGCAGTACTTC,CASRGTAEPYEQYF
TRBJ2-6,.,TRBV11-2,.,TGTGCCAGCAGCTTAAACAGCCTCGCGACCACCTCTGGGGCCAACGTCCTGACTTTC,CASSLNSLATTSGANVLTF
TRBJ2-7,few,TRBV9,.,TGTGCCAGCAGCGTAGGTGGGACACTATCCTACGAGCAGTACTTC,CASSVGGTLSYEQYF
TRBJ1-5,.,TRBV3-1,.,TGTGCCAGCAGCCAAGAAGGTTCGGGAAGCAATCAGCCCCAGCATTTT,CASSQEGSGSNQPQHF
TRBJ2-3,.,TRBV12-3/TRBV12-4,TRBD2,TGTGCCAGCAGGTGGACTAGCGGGGGGGTCGCAGATACGCAGTATTTT,CASRWTSGGVADTQYF
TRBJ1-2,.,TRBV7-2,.,TGTGCCAGCAGCTTAGGTCCGGGGCTAGGGGCTGGCTACACCTTC,CASSLGPGLGAGYTF
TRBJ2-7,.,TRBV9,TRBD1,TGTGCCAGCAGCGGAGGGACAGGGGGGACCTACGAGCAGTACTTC,CASSGGTGGTYEQYF
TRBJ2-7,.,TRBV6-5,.,TGTGCCAGCCGTCTAGGGGGGTACGTCTACGAGCAGTACTTC,CASRLGGYVYEQYF
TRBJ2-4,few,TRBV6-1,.,TGTGCCAGCAGTGAAGCGGGCCCGCTGGAGCAGTACTTC,CASSEAGPLEQYF
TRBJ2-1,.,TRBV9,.,TGTGCCAGCAGCGTAGAAGGCTTTTGGGAGCAGTTCTTC,CASSVEGFWEQFF
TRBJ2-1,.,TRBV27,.,TGTGCCAGCAGCCCCCGCGGGACGGCATCCTACAATGAGCAGTTCTTC,CASSPRGTASYNEQFF
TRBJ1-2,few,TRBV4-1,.,TGCGCCAGCAGCCCAGGAGATCAGGACTATGGCTACACCTTC,CASSPGDQDYGYTF
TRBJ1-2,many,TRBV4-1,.,TGCGCCAGCAGCCAAGTAGGCGGTTTTAACTATGGCTACACCTTC,CASSQVGGFNYGYTF
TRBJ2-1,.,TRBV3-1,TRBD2,TGTGCCAGCAGCCACTCTAGCGGGGGGTACTACAATGAGCAGTTCTTC,CASSHSSGGYYNEQFF